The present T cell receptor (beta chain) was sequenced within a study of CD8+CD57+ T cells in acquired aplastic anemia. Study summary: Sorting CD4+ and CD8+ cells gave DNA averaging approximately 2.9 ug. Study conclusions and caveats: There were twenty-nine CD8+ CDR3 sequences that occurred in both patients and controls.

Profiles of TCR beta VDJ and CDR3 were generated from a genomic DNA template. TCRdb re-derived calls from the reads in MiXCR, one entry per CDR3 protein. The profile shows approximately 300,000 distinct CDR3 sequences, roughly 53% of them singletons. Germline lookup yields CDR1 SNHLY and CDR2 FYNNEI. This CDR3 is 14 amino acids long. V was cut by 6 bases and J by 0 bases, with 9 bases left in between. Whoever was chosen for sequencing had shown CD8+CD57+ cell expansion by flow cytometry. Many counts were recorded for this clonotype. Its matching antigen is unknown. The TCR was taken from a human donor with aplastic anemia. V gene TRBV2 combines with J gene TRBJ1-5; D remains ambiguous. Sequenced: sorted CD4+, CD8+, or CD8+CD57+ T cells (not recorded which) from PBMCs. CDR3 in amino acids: CASSLVSSNQPQHF. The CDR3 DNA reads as TGTGCCAGCAGCCTAGTTTCTAGCAATCAGCCCCAGCATTTT.